Shown below are 28 T cell receptor beta chains from a single sample sequenced in a study of pediatric ulcerative colitis. Clones were sequenced by immunoSEQ multiplex PCR, and TCRdb holds only the in-frame ones, with some missing. The table has approximately 32,000 clones, approximately 82% seen once; the top ten hold approximately 4.3%. Sequenced material: blood. Receptors were obtained from a boy aged 10-17 years with severe ulcerative colitis.

This clone showed up just a few times. This rearrangement joins TRBV30 to TRBJ1-1; 7 nucleotides line up with TRBD1. The CDR3 is 14 amino acids. CDR1 and CDR2 (germline): GTSNPN, SVGIG (reference sequence). V lost 3 bases, J lost 1 base, and 5 bases stayed unmatched. Here the CDR3 DNA reads TGTGCCTGGAGCCTAAACAGGGGGAACACTGAAGCTTTCTTT. Residues: CAWSLNRGNTEAFF.

The CDR3 loop is CASSPPGQLLSGANVLTF. The CDR3 DNA is TGTGCCAGCTCACCGCCCGGACAGTTACTTTCTGGGGCCAACGTCCTGACTTTC. The chain has TRBV18 and TRBJ2-6; maybe TRBD1 (6 bases). V lost 3 bases to trimming and J lost 1 base, with 16 bases between them. The CDR3 contains 18 residues. Germline CDR1 reads KGHSH; CDR2 reads LQKENI.

The chain couples TRBV2 to TRBJ2-7, with 9 bases matching TRBD1. CDR3 length: 14 residues. CDR1 and CDR2 (germline): SNHLY, FYNNEI. Germline trimming cut 8 bases from V and 4 bases from J; bases unmatched to any gene: 9. The CDR3 DNA is TGTGCCAGCCTATCCGGGACAGGGATTTACGAGCAGTACTTC. Translated, it gives CASLSGTGIYEQYF. The full variable domain, with the rest looked up from reference TRBV2 and TRBJ2-7, is EPEVTQTPSHQVTQMGQEVILRCVPISNHLYFYWYRQILGQKVEFLVSFYNNEISEKSEIFDDQFSVERPDGSNFTLKIRSTKLEDSAMYFCASLSGTGIYEQYFGPGTRLTVT.

The CDR3 DNA reads as TGTGCCAGCAGCTCGTGGGGGGGCTCTGGGGCCAACGTCCTGACTTTC. Its translation: CASSSWGGSGANVLTF. V gene TRBV7-8 combines with J gene TRBJ2-6, with 7 bases matching TRBD2. The V gene end was trimmed by 4 bases and the J gene end by 0 bases; junction bases not matched to a gene: 3. This CDR3 has 16 residues. Germline CDR1 and CDR2: SGHVS and FQNEAQ.

The genes are TRBV13 and TRBJ1-4, with 7 bases lining up with TRBD1. Per germline, CDR1 PRHDT and CDR2 FYEKMQ (reference sequence). The ends lost 4 bases at V and 6 bases at J; junction bases unmatched: 11. There are 16 residues in the CDR3. The CDR3 coding sequence is TGTGCCAGCAGCTCGGGGACAGAAGAGGGGTATGAAAAACTGTTTTTT. Residues: CASSSGTEEGYEKLFF. The full variable domain, with the rest looked up from reference TRBV13 and TRBJ1-4, is AAGVIQSPRHLIKEKRETATLKCYPIPRHDTVYWYQQGPGQDPQFLISFYEKMQSDKGSIPDRFSAQQFSDYHSELNMSSLELGDSALYFCASSSGTEEGYEKLFFGSGTQLSVL.

This chain connects TRBV6-4 to TRBJ1-3; 10 nucleotides match TRBD1. This CDR3 region has 17 residues. Germline values: CDR1 MRHNA, CDR2 SNTAGT. J lost 5 bases, V lost 3 bases, and 10 bases had no gene match. The CDR3 nucleotides are TGTGCCAGCAGTGAGACCCGGGACAGGGGTGCGAGAAACACCATATATTTT. Translation: CASSETRDRGARNTIYF.

The J gene is TRBJ1-3, the V gene TRBV18, with a possible D match to TRBD1 (5 bases). The germline V gene has CDR1 KGHSH and CDR2 LQKENI. The CDR3 spans 14 residues. Between the trimmed V and J ends, which lost 0 bases and 7 bases, there was a span of 10 bases. The CDR3 coding sequence is TGTGCCAGCTCACCACCGGGGCTAGGCAACACCATATATTTT. The encoded protein is CASSPPGLGNTIYF. The variable domain in full, completed from reference TRBV18 and TRBJ1-3, reads NAGVMQNPRHLVRRRGQEARLRCSPMKGHSHVYWYRQLPEEGLKFMVYLQKENIIDESGMPKERFSAEFPKEGPSILRIQQVVRGDSAAYFCASSPPGLGNTIYFGEGSWLTVV.

The chain links TRBV5-1 to TRBJ2-7; 12 bases fit TRBD1. The germline V gene has CDR1 SGHRS and CDR2 YFSETQ. There are 16 residues in the CDR3. V was clipped by 1 base and J by 5 bases; unmatched bases: 7. CDR3 nucleotide sequence: TGCGCCAGCAGCTTGTTAATCGGGGACAGGGGGCACGAGCAGTACTTC. Translation gives CASSLLIGDRGHEQYF.

The chain combines TRBV9 with TRBJ1-1; weak D call: TRBD1 (5 bases). Trimming removed 2 bases from V and 2 bases from J, with 10 bases in between. CDR3 length equals 14 residues. Per germline, CDR1 SGDLS and CDR2 YYNGEE. The CDR3 is CASSVTGSNTEAFF. DNA for the CDR3: TGTGCCAGCAGCGTTACAGGAAGTAACACTGAAGCTTTCTTT.

The V gene is TRBV6-1, the J gene TRBJ2-1; tentatively, D is TRBD2 (6 bases). This CDR3 region has 20 residues. V dropped 3 bases and J dropped 1 base, with 25 bases sitting between them. Germline-derived CDR1 and CDR2 are MNHNS and SASEGT. In DNA, the CDR3 is TGTGCCAGCAGTGATTCGCAGGGACTTGTCTTAGGGAGATCCTACAATGAGCAGTTCTTC. Protein sequence: CASSDSQGLVLGRSYNEQFF.

This clone was seen a handful of times. The V gene is TRBV19, the J gene TRBJ2-5; TRBD2 aligns across 7 bases. V shed 0 bases and J 5 bases; nucleotides not matched to a gene: 9. Germline assignment: CDR1 LNHDA and CDR2 SQIVND (reference sequence). This CDR3 is built from 16 residues. This CDR3 reads CASSIEGRARGETQYF. The CDR3 bases are TGTGCCAGTAGTATAGAGGGGAGGGCTAGGGGTGAGACCCAGTACTTC. The full variable domain, in which reference TRBV19 and TRBJ2-5 provide the parts outside the CDR3, is DGGITQSPKYLFRKEGQNVTLSCEQNLNHDAMYWYRQDPGQGLRLIYYSQIVNDFQKGDIAEGYSVSREKKESFPLTVTSAQKNPTAFYLCASSIEGRARGETQYFGPGTRLLVL.

The V call is TRBV4-3, the J call TRBJ2-7; D may match TRBD1 or TRBD2 (6 bases each). The germline V gene encodes CDR1 LGHNA and CDR2 YSLEER. V lost 4 bases and J lost 3, with 16 bases in between. The CDR3 is made up of 15 amino acids. Here the CDR3 reads CASSLYPGGGYEQYF. CDR3 nucleotide sequence: TGCGCCAGCAGCCTTTACCCCGGAGGGGGCTACGAGCAGTACTTC.

The chain uses TRBV5-6 and TRBJ2-5, with D possibly being TRBD1 (6 bases). Trimming stripped 2 bases from V and 5 bases from J, with 10 bases between. Germline loops: CDR1 SGHDT, CDR2 YYEEEE. This CDR3 region has 13 residues. CDR3: CASSFTGYETQYF. In DNA form, the CDR3 reads TGTGCCAGCAGCTTTACAGGGTACGAGACCCAGTACTTC.

This chain joins TRBV6-5 and TRBJ1-6, with D possibly matching TRBD1 (6 bases). Germline lookup yields CDR1 MNHEY and CDR2 SVGAGI. V lost 5 bases, J lost 15 bases, and 20 bases lay in between. The CDR3 has 14 amino acids. This CDR3 reads CASSEDQGTAYLHF. In DNA form, the CDR3 reads TGTGCCAGCAGTGAAGACCAGGGGACTGCATACCTCCACTTT.

This clone has a handful of counts. V gene TRBV30 combines with J gene TRBJ1-1, with D hard to call. The length of the CDR3 is 13 residues. Trimming removed 0 bases at V and 0 bases at J, with 5 bases between. CDR1 GTSNPN and CDR2 SVGIG come from the germline V gene (reference sequence). DNA of the CDR3: TGTGCCTGGAGTGTAAGGGTGAACACTGAAGCTTTCTTT. The encoded protein is CAWSVRVNTEAFF.

The gene calls are TRBV23-1 and TRBJ2-7, with TRBD1 identical over 10 bases. TRBV23-1 is designated an ORF whose function remains uncertain. The CDR3 is 14 amino acids. Trimming at V came to 6 bases and at J to 2 bases, leaving 4 bases not matched to a gene. CDR3 amino acids: CASRNGTGAYEQYF. The CDR3, as DNA: TGCGCCAGCAGAAACGGGACAGGGGCCTACGAGCAGTACTTC.

The rearrangement uses TRBV2 and TRBJ1-4; the D is unclear. V dropped 7 bases and J dropped 4 bases, with 13 bases sitting between them. This CDR3 contains 14 residues. CDR1 and CDR2 (germline): SNHLY, FYNNEI. The DNA of the CDR3 is TGTGCCAGCATGAAGGGCACTGATAATGAAAAACTGTTTTTT. Encoded protein: CASMKGTDNEKLFF.

J is TRBJ2-1 and V is TRBV7-9; TRBD2 agrees at 10 bases. V lost 4 bases, J lost 7 bases, and 7 bases stayed unmatched. This CDR3 has 15 amino acids. CDR1 SEHNR and CDR2 FQNEAQ come from the germline V gene (reference sequence). The CDR3, as DNA: TGTGCCAGCAGCTCGACTAGCGGGCCGGGGAATGAGCAGTTCTTC. Amino acid sequence: CASSSTSGPGNEQFF.

The J gene is TRBJ1-2, the V gene TRBV6-1, with 7 nucleotides matching TRBD1. CDR3 size: 15 residues. V shed 3 bases and J 4 bases; nucleotides not matched to a gene: 8. Germline CDR1 and CDR2: MNHNS and SASEGT. CDR3 nucleotide sequence: TGTGCCAGCAGTGAGGTAAAGACAGGGTTCTATGGCTACACCTTC. Protein: CASSEVKTGFYGYTF.

The rearrangement joins TRBV27 to TRBJ1-1; 7 nucleotides align to TRBD1. The CDR3 extends over 12 amino acids. V lost 8 bases and J lost 0; bases outside the gene matches: 0. Germline CDR1 MNHEY, CDR2 SMNVEV (reference sequence). The CDR3 sequence is CASDRVNTEAFF. The CDR3 region has the DNA TGTGCCAGCGACAGGGTGAACACTGAAGCTTTCTTT.

V gene TRBV7-8 combines with J gene TRBJ2-2; D is unresolved. The germline V and J ends were trimmed by 2 bases and 1 base, with 5 bases remaining between them. CDR3 length equals 14 residues. CDR1 is SGHVS and CDR2 is FQNEAQ in the germline V gene. The CDR3 spells CASSLNWNTGELFF. Written as DNA, the CDR3 is TGTGCCAGCAGCTTAAATTGGAACACCGGGGAGCTGTTTTTT.

V gene TRBV27 combines with J gene TRBJ2-1; D is undetermined. Per germline, CDR1 MNHEY and CDR2 SMNVEV (reference sequence). The V end lost 0 bases, the J end lost 12 bases, and 15 bases lay between the germline ends. The CDR3 contains 14 residues. In nucleotides, the CDR3 is TGTGCCAGCAGTTTATCCGTGGACCCAACGGGGCAGTTCTTC. Translated, it gives CASSLSVDPTGQFF.

This clone came up once. This chain connects TRBV21-1 to TRBJ1-1; the DNA was not compared with TRBD1, the D call given in the table. TRBV21-1 is listed as a pseudogene. The CDR3 covers 17 residues. The CDR3 region is CASSTVPGQGARAEAFF. The CDR3 bases are TGTGCCAGCAGCACCGTCCCGGGACAGGGGGCGAGGGCTGAAGCTTTCTTT.

V is TRBV19 and J is TRBJ2-6, with D unresolved. Per the germline V gene, CDR1 is LNHDA and CDR2 is SQIVND (reference sequence). The CDR3 consists of 15 residues. Deletions cut 6 bases from V and 0 bases from J, with 9 bases between. CDR3 region: CASRAPFSGANVLTF. The CDR3 DNA reads as TGTGCCAGTAGGGCCCCGTTCTCTGGGGCCAACGTCCTGACTTTC.

The gene calls are TRBV18 and TRBJ1-2, with unresolved D. CDR1 and CDR2 (germline): KGHSH, LQKENI. The V end was cut by 2 bases, the J end by 5 bases, with 12 bases between. The CDR3 runs 14 residues. The CDR3 sequence: CASSPSGGLYGYTF. CDR3 DNA sequence: TGTGCCAGCTCACCATCAGGCGGCTTGTATGGCTACACCTTC.

The rearrangement uses TRBV2 and TRBJ1-4; D unclear. Germline V gives CDR1 SNHLY, CDR2 FYNNEI. V lost 5 bases to trimming and J lost 8 bases, with 18 bases between them. The CDR3 is made up of 15 amino acids. In DNA form, the CDR3 reads TGTGCCAGCAGTTACCCGTGGCAGCCTGACGAAAAACTGTTTTTT. The encoded protein is CASSYPWQPDEKLFF. Full variable domain (rest looked up from reference TRBV2 and TRBJ1-4): EPEVTQTPSHQVTQMGQEVILRCVPISNHLYFYWYRQILGQKVEFLVSFYNNEISEKSEIFDDQFSVERPDGSNFTLKIRSTKLEDSAMYFCASSYPWQPDEKLFFGSGTQLSVL.

The chain carries TRBV13 and TRBJ1-1, with TRBD1 as a possible D gene (6 bases). With 6 bases removed from V and 1 base from J, the gap between germline ends came to 18 bases. This CDR3 has 16 amino acids. Germline values: CDR1 PRHDT, CDR2 FYEKMQ (reference sequence). CDR3 in DNA: TGTGCCAGCAGGCGAACAGGGTGGGAACCGAACACTGAAGCTTTCTTT. Protein product: CASRRTGWEPNTEAFF.

The chain recombines TRBV11-2 with TRBJ2-1; 9 bases align to TRBD2. The V segment lost 2 bases and the J segment 1 base; nucleotides outside the gene matches: 9. CDR1 and CDR2 (germline): SGHAT, FQNNGV. This CDR3 region has 18 residues. The CDR3 here is CASSLWLQRGVSYNEQFF. Here the CDR3 DNA reads TGTGCCAGCAGCTTATGGTTGCAGCGGGGGGTTTCCTACAATGAGCAGTTCTTC. Full variable domain (outside the CDR3, taken from reference TRBV11-2 and TRBJ2-1): EAGVAQSPRYKIIEKRQSVAFWCNPISGHATLYWYQQILGQGPKLLIQFQNNGVVDDSQLPKDRFSAERLKGVDSTLKIQPAKLEDSAVYLCASSLWLQRGVSYNEQFFGPGTRLTVL.